These T cell receptor beta chains were read from a single sample in a study of T cell responses to AZD1222 COVID-19 vaccine. Assay used: immunoSEQ multiplex PCR; TCRdb lists only in-frame clones, some missing. The repertoire holds around 160,000 clones, with around 90% as singletons. Here the sequenced sample was peripheral blood, taken on day 0 of MenACWY control vaccination. The receptor set was obtained from an adult in good health. CDR3s include the opening cysteine and the closing phenylalanine or tryptophan. The D gene is left open where the match is weak.

16	TRBJ2-2	TRBD2	TRBV5-1	CASSIWTSGNTGELFF
14	TRBJ1-6	TRBD1	TRBV6-5	CASTSGTANSPLHF
15	TRBJ2-7	TRBD2	TRBV6-5	CASSILSGASYEQYF
16	TRBJ1-3	-	TRBV5-1	CASSLRARGNSDTIYF
14	TRBJ2-7	TRBD2	TRBV27	CASSPSGTGYEQYF
13	TRBJ1-2	-	TRBV5-1	CASSLEQPGIYTF
15	TRBJ1-2	-	TRBV7-8	CASSLQGRGAYGYTF
14	TRBJ1-2	TRBD1	TRBV11-2	CASSRRTGKGGYTF
16	TRBJ1-5	-	TRBV7-6	CASSLEAGASNQPQHF
16	TRBJ2-3	TRBD2	TRBV3-1/TRBV3-2	CASSQVPGTNTDTQYF
15	TRBJ2-1	-	TRBV9	CASSVEEAIYNEQFF
14	TRBJ2-1	TRBD2	TRBV11-2	CASRRLAGYNEQFF
15	TRBJ1-5	-	TRBV3-1/TRBV3-2	CASSYGTSRNQPQHF
16	TRBJ2-1	-	TRBV27	CASSWTPSKPYNEQFF
13	TRBJ2-7	-	TRBV27	CASSLGPAYEQYF
13	TRBJ2-5	-	TRBV5-4	CASSLVSGETQYF
14	TRBJ1-2	TRBD1	TRBV5-1	CASSFRDRGYGYTF
13	TRBJ1-2	TRBD1	TRBV28	CASSAPTGRGYTF
13	TRBJ1-1	-	TRBV28	CASTLTRNTEAFF
11	TRBJ1-1	-	TRBV20-1	CSARGDAEAFF
15	TRBJ2-7	TRBD1	TRBV27	CASSLSQGVIYEQYF
15	TRBJ2-7	TRBD1	TRBV7-3	CASSVGTAIPYEQYF
14	TRBJ1-3	-	TRBV6-6	CATRGGGGRNTIYF
16	TRBJ1-2	-	TRBV19	CASSTTTGRANYGYTF
14	TRBJ2-7	TRBD1	TRBV6-5	CATYTGTAAYEQYF
14	TRBJ1-1	TRBD1	TRBV24-1	CATRGKGARTEAFF
16	TRBJ1-1	TRBD1	TRBV7-6	CASSLAGGGAGTEAFF
18	TRBJ2-7	-	TRBV7-2	CASSLGVGGTPGQYEQYF
13	TRBJ2-2	-	TRBV7-2	CATKFDRTGELFF
13	TRBJ1-2	-	TRBV9	CASSVAQTYGYTF
17	TRBJ2-7	-	TRBV5-6	CASSLKLGRFGSYEQYF
16	TRBJ1-6	-	TRBV7-6	CASSLAAGLYNSPLHF
14	TRBJ2-2	TRBD2	TRBV27	CASKGGGPTGELFF
13	TRBJ2-7	-	TRBV30	CAWSKGFSYEQYF
14	TRBJ1-1	-	TRBV7-2	CASSLGGLNTEAFF
12	TRBJ2-7	-	TRBV10-3	CAISDRGSEQYF
12	TRBJ1-2	-	TRBV28	CASFGGAGGYTF
14	TRBJ2-7	-	TRBV30	CAWRAAPYSYEQYF
15	TRBJ2-5	TRBD2	TRBV28	CASSAGGPYQETQYF
13	TRBJ2-7	-	TRBV18	CASSPGRDYEQYF
13	TRBJ2-5	-	TRBV19	CASSIEGGETQYF
12	TRBJ2-7	-	TRBV2	CASSQETYEQYF
16	TRBJ2-1	-	TRBV10-1	CASSESLSNFYNEQFF
15	TRBJ2-5	TRBD1	TRBV10-3	CAISPLEGGAETQYF
13	TRBJ2-2	-	TRBV3-1/TRBV3-2	CASTQGGAGELFF
13	TRBJ1-2	-	TRBV7-2	CASSPWADGGYTF
12	TRBJ2-7	TRBD1	TRBV12-3/TRBV12-4	CASSINRGEQYF
13	TRBJ2-7	-	TRBV7-9	CASSLAGGYEQYF
17	TRBJ1-5	-	TRBV27	CASSPRQDLGYNQPQHF
15	TRBJ2-1	TRBD2	TRBV5-1	CASSSAGGSYNEQFF
13	TRBJ2-1	-	TRBV7-3	CASSSGLDNEQFF